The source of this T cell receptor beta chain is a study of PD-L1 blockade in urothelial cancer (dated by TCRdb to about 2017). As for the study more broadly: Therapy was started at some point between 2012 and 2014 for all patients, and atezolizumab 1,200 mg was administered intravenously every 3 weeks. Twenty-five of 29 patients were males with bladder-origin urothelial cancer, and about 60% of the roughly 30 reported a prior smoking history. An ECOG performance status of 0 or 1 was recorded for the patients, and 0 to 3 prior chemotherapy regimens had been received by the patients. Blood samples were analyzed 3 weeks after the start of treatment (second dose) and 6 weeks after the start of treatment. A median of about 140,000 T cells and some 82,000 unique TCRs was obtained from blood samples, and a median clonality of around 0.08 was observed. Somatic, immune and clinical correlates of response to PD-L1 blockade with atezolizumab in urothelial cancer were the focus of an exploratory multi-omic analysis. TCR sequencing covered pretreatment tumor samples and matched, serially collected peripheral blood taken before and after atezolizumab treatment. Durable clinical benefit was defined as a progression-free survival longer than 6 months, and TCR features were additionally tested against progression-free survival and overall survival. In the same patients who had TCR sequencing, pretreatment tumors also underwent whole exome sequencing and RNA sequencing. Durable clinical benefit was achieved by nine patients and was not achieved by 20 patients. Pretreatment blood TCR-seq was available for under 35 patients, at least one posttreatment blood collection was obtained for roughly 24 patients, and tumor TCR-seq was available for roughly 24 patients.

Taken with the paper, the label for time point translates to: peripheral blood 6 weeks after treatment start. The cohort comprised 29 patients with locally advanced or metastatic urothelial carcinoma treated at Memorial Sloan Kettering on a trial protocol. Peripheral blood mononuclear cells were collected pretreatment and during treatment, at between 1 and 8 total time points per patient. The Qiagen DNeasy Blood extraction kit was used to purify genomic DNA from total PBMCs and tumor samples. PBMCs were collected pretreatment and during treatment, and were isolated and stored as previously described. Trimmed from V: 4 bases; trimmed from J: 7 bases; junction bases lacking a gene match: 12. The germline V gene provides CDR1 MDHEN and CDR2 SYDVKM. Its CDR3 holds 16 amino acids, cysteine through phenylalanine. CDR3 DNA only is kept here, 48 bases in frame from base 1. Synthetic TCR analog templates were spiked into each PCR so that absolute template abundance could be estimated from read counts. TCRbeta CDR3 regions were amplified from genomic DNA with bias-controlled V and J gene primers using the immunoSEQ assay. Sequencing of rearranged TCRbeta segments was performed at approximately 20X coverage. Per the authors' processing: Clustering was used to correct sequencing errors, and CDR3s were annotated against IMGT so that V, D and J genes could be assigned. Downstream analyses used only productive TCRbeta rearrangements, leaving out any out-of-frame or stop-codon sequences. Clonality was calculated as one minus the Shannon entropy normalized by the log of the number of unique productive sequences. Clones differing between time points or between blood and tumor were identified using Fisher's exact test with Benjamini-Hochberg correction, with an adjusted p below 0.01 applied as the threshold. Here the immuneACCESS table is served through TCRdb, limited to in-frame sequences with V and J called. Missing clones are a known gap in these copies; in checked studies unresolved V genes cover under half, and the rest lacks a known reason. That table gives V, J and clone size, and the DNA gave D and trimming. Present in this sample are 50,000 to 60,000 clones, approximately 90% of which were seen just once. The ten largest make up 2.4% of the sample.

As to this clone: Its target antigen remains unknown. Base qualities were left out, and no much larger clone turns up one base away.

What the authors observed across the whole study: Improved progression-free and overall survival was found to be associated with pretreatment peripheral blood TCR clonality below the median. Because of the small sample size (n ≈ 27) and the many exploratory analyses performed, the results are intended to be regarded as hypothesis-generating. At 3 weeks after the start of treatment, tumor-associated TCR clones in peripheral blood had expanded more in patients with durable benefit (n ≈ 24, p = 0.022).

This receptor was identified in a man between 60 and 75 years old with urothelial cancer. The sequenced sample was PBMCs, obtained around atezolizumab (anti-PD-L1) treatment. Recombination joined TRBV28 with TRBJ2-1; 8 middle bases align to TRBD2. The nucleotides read TGTGCCAGCAGTTCCCTAGCGGGCCTAGGGGGTAATGAGCAGTTCTTC. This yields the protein CASSSLAGLGGNEQFF.